This TCR beta chain was found in a study of T cells in Graves' hyperthyroidism and ophthalmopathy. Patients showing uncontrolled infection, other autoimmune disease, pregnancy or lactation were ineligible. V was cut by 8 bases and J by 4 bases, with 8 bases left in between. Germline values: CDR1 SEHNR, CDR2 FQNEAQ (reference sequence). The CDR3 consists of 11 residues. The TCR beta CDR3 regions underwent amplification using RNA transcripts as the source. TCR CDR3 underwent first-round RT-PCR with the HTBI primer set. TCRdb re-derived calls from the multiplex PCR reads in MiXCR, one entry per CDR3 protein. The sample lists about 520,000 distinct CDR3 sequences; approximately 24% were seen once. Points on this clonotype: Its antigen is as yet unknown.

Study-wide points: Ophthalmopathy, as predicted by the model, came a median 6.5 months after the prediction. Most thyroid clonotypes with frequency above 0.001 were detected in blood.

Material for sequencing was blood. The chain combines TRBV7-9 with TRBJ1-1; D gene unclear. The TCR sequence derives from a woman aged 25 to 45 with Graves' ophthalmopathy. The CDR3 DNA sequence: TGTGCCAGCGAACGAGGCACTGAAGCTTTCTTT. This encodes CASERGTEAFF.